This T cell receptor beta chain was sequenced for a study of blood T cell repertoires in COVID-19. Overall study: COVID-19 samples, acute and convalescent, were from the United States, Italy and Spain. T cells, B-cell-depleted T cells, or PBMCs supplied cDNA or gDNA.

Participant age was about 18 to 89 years, and participants resided in approximately 25 US areas. Participants had their cohort set by participant-reported clinical history. Clones were sequenced by immunoSEQ multiplex PCR, and TCRdb holds only the in-frame ones, with some missing. This sample has around 200,000 clones, with roughly 90% found just once. Per germline, CDR1 LGHDT and CDR2 YNNKEL (reference sequence). CDR3 length: 15 amino acids. The V segment lost 7 bases and the J segment 6 bases; nucleotides outside the gene matches: 13. Specimen: PBMCs or T cells enriched from blood (not recorded which). The V gene is TRBV3-1 (or the pseudogene TRBV3-2), the J gene TRBJ2-3; 7 nucleotides agree with TRBD2. This TCR was recovered from a middle-aged woman with acute COVID-19. CDR3 amino acids: CASISSGGVRDTQYF. CDR3 nucleotides: TGTGCCAGCATAAGTTCTGGGGGGGTCCGGGATACGCAGTATTTT.